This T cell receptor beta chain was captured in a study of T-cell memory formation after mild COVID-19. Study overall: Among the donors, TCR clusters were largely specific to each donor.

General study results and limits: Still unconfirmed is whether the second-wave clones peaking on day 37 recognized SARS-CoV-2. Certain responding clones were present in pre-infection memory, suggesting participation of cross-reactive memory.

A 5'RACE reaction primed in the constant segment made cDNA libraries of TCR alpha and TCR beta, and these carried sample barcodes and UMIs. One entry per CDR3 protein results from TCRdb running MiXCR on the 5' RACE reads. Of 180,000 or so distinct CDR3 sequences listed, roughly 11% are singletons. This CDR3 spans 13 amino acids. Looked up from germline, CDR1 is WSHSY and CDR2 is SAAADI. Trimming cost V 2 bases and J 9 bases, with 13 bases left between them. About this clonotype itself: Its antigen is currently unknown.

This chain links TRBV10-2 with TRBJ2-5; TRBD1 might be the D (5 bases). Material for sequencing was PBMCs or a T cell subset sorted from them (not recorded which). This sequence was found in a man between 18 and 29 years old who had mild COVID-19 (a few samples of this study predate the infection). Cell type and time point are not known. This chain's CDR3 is CASSEGRASAQYF. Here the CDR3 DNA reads TGCGCCAGCAGTGAGGGCAGGGCTTCGGCCCAGTACTTC.